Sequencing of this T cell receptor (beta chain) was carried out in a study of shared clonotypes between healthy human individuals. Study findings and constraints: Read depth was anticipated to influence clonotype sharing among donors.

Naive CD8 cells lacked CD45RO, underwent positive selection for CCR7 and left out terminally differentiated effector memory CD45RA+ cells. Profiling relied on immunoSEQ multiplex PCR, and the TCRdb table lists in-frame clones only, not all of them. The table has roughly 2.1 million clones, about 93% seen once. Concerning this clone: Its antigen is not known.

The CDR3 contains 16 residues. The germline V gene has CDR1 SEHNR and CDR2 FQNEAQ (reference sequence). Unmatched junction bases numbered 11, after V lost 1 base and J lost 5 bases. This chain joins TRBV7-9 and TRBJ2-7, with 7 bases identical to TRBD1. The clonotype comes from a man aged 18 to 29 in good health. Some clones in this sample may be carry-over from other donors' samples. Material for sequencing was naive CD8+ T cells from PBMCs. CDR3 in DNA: TGTGCCAGCAGCTTAGGGTTAGGTGACAGGGCCAACGAGCAGTACTTC. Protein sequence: CASSLGLGDRANEQYF. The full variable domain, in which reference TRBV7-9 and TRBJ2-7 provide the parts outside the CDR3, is DTGVSQNPRHKITKRGQNVTFRCDPISEHNRLYWYRQTLGQGPEFLTYFQNEAQLEKSRLLSDRFSAERPKGSFSTLEIQRTEQGDSAMYLCASSLGLGDRANEQYFGPGTRLTVT.